This T cell receptor beta chain was sequenced in a study of blood T cell repertoires in COVID-19. Overall study context: Collection of acute and convalescent COVID-19 samples took place in the United States, Italy and Spain. PBMCs, B-cell-depleted T cells, or T cells provided the cDNA or gDNA that made up the material.

Here immunoSEQ multiplex PCR was the method, and the copy in TCRdb shows in-frame clones only, minus some. The sample yields 25,000 to 30,000 clones, about nine tenths seen once. The sequence was obtained from a human donor in a cohort sampled during active COVID-19. The sequenced sample was peripheral blood.

The CDR3 here is CASSLRGGARNEQFF. The CDR3 nucleotides read TGTGCCAGCAGTTTAAGGGGGGGGGCCCGGAATGAGCAGTTCTTC. The chain links TRBV28 to TRBJ2-1; possibly TRBD2 for D (7 bases). The CDR3 has 15 amino acids. CDR1 is MDHEN and CDR2 is SYDVKM in the germline V gene. V lost 2 bases to trimming and J lost 7 bases, with 15 bases between them.